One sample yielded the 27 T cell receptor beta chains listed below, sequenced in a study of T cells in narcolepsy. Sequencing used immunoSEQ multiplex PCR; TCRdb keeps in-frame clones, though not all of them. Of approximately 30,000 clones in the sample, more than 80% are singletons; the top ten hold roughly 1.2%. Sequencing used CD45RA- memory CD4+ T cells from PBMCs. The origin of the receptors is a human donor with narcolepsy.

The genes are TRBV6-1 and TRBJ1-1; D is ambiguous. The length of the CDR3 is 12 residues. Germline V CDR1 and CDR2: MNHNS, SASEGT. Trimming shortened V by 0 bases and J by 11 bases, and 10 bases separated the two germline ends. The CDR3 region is CASSEASILAFF. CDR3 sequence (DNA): TGTGCCAGCAGTGAAGCAAGCATACTCGCTTTCTTT.

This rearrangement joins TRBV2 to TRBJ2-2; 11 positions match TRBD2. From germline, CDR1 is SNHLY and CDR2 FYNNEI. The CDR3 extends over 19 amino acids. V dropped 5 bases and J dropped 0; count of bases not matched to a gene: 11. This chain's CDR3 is CASSYPTSGESTNTGELFF. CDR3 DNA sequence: TGTGCCAGCAGTTACCCGACTAGCGGGGAAAGTACGAACACCGGGGAGCTGTTTTTT.

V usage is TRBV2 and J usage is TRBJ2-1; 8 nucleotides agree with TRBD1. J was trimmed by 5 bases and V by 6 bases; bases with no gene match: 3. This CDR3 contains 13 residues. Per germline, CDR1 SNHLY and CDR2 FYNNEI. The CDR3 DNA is TGTGCCAGCAGCCGGGACAGGAACAATGAGCAGTTCTTC. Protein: CASSRDRNNEQFF.

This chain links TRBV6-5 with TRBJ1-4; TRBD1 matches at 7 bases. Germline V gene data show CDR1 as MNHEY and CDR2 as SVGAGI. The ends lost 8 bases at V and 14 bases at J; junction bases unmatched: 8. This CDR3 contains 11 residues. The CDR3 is CASRGLGQLFF. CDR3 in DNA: TGTGCCAGCCGCGGGTTGGGACAGCTGTTTTTT.

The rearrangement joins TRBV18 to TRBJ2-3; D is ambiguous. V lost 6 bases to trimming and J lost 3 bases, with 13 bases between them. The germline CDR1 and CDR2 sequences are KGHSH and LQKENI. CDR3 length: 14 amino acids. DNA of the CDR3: TGTGCCAGCTCCCCCGCGGTTCGGACAGATACGCAGTATTTT. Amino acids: CASSPAVRTDTQYF. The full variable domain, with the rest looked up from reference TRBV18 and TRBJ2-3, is NAGVMQNPRHLVRRRGQEARLRCSPMKGHSHVYWYRQLPEEGLKFMVYLQKENIIDESGMPKERFSAEFPKEGPSILRIQQVVRGDSAAYFCASSPAVRTDTQYFGPGTRLTVL.

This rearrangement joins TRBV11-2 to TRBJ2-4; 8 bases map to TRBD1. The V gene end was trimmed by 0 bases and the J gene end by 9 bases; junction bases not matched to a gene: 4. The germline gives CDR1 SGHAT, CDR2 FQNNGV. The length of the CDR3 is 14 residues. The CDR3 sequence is CASSLDRQGIIQYF. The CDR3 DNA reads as TGTGCCAGCAGCTTAGATCGACAGGGGATCATTCAGTACTTC.

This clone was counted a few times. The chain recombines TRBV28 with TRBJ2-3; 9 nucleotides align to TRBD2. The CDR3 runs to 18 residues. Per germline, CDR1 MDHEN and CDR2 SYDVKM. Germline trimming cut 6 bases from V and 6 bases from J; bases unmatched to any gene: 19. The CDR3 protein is CASRALDGWRGGSDTQYF. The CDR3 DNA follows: TGTGCCAGCAGGGCCCTCGACGGGTGGCGGGGGGGCTCCGATACGCAGTATTTT.

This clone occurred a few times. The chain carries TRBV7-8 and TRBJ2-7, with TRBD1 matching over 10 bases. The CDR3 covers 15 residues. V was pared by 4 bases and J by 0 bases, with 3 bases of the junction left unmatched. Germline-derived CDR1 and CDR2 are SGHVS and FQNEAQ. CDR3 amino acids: CASSWDRGSSYEQYV. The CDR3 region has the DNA TGTGCCAGCAGCTGGGACAGGGGAAGCTCCTACGAGCAGTACGTC.

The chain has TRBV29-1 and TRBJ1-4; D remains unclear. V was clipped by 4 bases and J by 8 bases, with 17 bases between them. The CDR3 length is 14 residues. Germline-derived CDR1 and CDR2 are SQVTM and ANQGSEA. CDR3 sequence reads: CSVGISGSEEKLFF. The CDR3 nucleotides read TGCAGCGTTGGAATTTCGGGGAGCGAAGAAAAACTGTTTTTT.

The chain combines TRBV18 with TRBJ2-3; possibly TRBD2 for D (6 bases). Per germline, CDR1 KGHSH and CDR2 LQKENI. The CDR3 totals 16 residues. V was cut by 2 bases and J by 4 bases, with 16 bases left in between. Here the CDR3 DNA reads TGTGCCAGCTCACCAAAGGGAGGTACGGGCGCAGATACGCAGTATTTT. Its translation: CASSPKGGTGADTQYF. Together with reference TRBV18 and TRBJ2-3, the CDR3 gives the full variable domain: NAGVMQNPRHLVRRRGQEARLRCSPMKGHSHVYWYRQLPEEGLKFMVYLQKENIIDESGMPKERFSAEFPKEGPSILRIQQVVRGDSAAYFCASSPKGGTGADTQYFGPGTRLTVL.

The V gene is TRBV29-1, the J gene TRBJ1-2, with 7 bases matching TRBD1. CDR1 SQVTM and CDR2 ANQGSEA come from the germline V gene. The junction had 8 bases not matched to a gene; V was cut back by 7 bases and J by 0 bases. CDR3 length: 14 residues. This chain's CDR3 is CSAFGTASNYGYTF. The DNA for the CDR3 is TGCAGCGCTTTCGGGACAGCCTCTAACTATGGCTACACCTTC. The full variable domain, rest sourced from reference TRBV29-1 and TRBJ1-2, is SAVISQKPSRDICQRGTSLTIQCQVDSQVTMMFWYRQQPGQSLTLIATANQGSEATYESGFVIDKFPISRPNLTFSTLTVSNMSPEDSSIYLCSAFGTASNYGYTFGSGTRLTVV.

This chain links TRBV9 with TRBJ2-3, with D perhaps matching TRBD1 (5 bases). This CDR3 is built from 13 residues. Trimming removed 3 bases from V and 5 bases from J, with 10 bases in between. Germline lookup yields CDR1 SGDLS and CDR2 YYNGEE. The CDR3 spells CASSEGVRDTQYF. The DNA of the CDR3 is TGTGCCAGCAGCGAAGGGGTACGAGATACGCAGTATTTT.

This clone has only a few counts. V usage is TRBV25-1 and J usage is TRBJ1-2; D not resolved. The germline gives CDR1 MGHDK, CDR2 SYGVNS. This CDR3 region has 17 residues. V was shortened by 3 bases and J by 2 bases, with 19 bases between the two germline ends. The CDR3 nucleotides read TGTGCCAGCAGTGATACGGGGAGTTCTACCTACAACTATGGCTACACCTTC. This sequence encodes CASSDTGSSTYNYGYTF.

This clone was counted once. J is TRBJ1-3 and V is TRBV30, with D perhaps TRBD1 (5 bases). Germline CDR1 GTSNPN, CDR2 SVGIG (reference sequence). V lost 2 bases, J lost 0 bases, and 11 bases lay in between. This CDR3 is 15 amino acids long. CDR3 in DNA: TGTGCCTGGAGTATTGCAGGGACCTCTGGAAACACCATATATTTT. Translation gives CAWSIAGTSGNTIYF.

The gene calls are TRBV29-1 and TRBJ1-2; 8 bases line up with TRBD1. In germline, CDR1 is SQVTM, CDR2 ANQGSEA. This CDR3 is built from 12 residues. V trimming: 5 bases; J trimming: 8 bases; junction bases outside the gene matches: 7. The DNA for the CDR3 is TGCAGCGTTCACGGACAGGGAGGGGGCTACACCTTC. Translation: CSVHGQGGGYTF.

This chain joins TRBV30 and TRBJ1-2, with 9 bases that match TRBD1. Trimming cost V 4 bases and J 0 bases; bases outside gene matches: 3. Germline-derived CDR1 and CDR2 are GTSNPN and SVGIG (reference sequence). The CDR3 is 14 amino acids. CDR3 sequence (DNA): TGTGCCTGGAAAGGACAGGGGCCTAACTATGGCTACACCTTC. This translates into CAWKGQGPNYGYTF.

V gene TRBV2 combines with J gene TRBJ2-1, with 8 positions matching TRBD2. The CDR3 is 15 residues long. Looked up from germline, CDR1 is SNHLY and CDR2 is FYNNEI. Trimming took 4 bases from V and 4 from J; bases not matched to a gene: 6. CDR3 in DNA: TGTGCCAGCAGTGGAAAGAGCGGGGGTTACAATGAGCAGTTCTTC. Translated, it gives CASSGKSGGYNEQFF.

This CDR3 reads CASSRDRDTEAFF. The CDR3 bases are TGTGCCAGTAGTAGGGACAGGGACACTGAAGCTTTCTTT. The chain has TRBV19 and TRBJ1-1; 9 nucleotides match TRBD1. Germline trimming cut 4 bases from V and 3 bases from J; bases unmatched to any gene: 0. The CDR3 is made up of 13 amino acids. Per the germline V gene, CDR1 is LNHDA and CDR2 is SQIVND (reference sequence).

In DNA form, the CDR3 reads TGTGCCAGCAGGACCGGGACATCCATTGCTAACTATGGCTACACCTTC. Translated: CASRTGTSIANYGYTF. The chain is built from TRBV13 and TRBJ1-2; tentative D call: TRBD1 (6 bases). The CDR3 contains 16 residues. Germline loops: CDR1 PRHDT, CDR2 FYEKMQ (reference sequence). V lost 6 bases and J 0 bases, leaving 17 bases between the germline ends.

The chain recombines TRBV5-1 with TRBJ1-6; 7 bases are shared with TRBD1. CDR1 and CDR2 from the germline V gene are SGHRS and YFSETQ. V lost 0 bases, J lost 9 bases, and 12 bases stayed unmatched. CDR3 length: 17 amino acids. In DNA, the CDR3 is TGCGCCAGCAGCTTGGTTTCCCTAAGACAGGGAATTTCACCCCTCCACTTT. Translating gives CASSLVSLRQGISPLHF. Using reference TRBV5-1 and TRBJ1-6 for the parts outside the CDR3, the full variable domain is KAGVTQTPRYLIKTRGQQVTLSCSPISGHRSVSWYQQTPGQGLQFLFEYFSETQRNKGNFPGRFSGRQFSNSRSEMNVSTLELGDSALYLCASSLVSLRQGISPLHFGNGTRLTVT.

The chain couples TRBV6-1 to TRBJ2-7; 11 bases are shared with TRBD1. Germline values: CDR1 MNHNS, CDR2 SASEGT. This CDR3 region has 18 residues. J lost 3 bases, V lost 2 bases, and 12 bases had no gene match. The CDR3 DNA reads TGTGCCAGCAGTGAATGGTTGGGGGGGACAGGGGGTAACTACGAGCAGTACTTC. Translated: CASSEWLGGTGGNYEQYF.

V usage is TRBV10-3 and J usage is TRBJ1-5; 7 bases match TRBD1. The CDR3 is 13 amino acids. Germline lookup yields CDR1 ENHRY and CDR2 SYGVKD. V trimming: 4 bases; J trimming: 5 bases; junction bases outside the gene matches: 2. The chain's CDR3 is CAISGGGDQPQHF. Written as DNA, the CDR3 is TGTGCCATCAGTGGAGGGGGCGATCAGCCCCAGCATTTT.

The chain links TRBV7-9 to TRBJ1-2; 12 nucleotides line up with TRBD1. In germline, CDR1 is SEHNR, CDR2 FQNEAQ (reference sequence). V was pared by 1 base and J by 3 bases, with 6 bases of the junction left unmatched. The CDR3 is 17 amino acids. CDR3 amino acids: CASSLVLGQGADYGYTF. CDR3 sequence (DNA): TGTGCCAGCAGCTTAGTGTTGGGACAGGGGGCCGACTATGGCTACACCTTC.

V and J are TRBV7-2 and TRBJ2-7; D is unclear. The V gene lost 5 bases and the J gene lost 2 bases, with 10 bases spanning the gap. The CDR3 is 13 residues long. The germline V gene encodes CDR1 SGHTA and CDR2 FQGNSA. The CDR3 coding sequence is TGTGCCAGCAGCCCTAGAGTGGCCTACGAGCAGTACTTC. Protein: CASSPRVAYEQYF.

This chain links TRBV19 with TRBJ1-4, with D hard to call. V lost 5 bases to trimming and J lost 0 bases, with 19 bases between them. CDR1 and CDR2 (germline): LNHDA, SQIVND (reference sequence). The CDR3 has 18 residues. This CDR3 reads CASSGARVGSSTNEKLFF. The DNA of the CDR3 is TGTGCCAGTAGTGGCGCCCGTGTAGGCAGCTCAACTAATGAAAAACTGTTTTTT. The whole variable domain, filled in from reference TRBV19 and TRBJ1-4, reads DGGITQSPKYLFRKEGQNVTLSCEQNLNHDAMYWYRQDPGQGLRLIYYSQIVNDFQKGDIAEGYSVSREKKESFPLTVTSAQKNPTAFYLCASSGARVGSSTNEKLFFGSGTQLSVL.

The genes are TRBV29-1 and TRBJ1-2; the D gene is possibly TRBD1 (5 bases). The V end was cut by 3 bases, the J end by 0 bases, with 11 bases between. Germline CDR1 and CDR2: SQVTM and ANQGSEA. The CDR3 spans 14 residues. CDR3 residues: CSVETAITNYGYTF. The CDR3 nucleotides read TGCAGCGTTGAGACAGCCATTACTAACTATGGCTACACCTTC.

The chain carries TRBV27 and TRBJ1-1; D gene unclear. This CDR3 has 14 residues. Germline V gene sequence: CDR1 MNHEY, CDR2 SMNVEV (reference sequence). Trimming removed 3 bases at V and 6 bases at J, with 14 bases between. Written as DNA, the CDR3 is TGTGCCAGCAGTTTTTTGATCGATGGGGCTGAAGCTTTCTTT. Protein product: CASSFLIDGAEAFF.